This T cell receptor beta chain is drawn from a study of cytomegalovirus exposure and HLA in healthy donors (dated by TCRdb to 2016 to 2017). General notes on the study: According to an earlier analysis of 587 of the donors, about 170 million T cells yielded 95 million to 140 million unique TCR beta sequences and 276 Gb of sequence data. High-throughput TCR immunosequencing, statistical association of individual TCRs with disease status, and machine learning were combined to predict cytomegalovirus infection status. Of the 300 to 450 genotyped donors, approximately 80% were placed in the genetic ancestry cluster associated with self-reported Caucasian donors. HLA typing covered class I and class II loci at four-digit resolution. The study aimed to test whether cataloging public T cell receptors could reveal signatures of past pathogen exposure. Because of strong linkage in the cohort, four to six DR-DQ haplotypes were treated as single units for association and clustering. The number of donors typed differed by locus, with about 629-630 for A, B, C, DRB1 and DQB1, roughly 520 for DQA1, 600 to 610 for DPA1, and some 440 for DPB1. A later analysis re-analyzed previously published TCR beta repertoires from approximately 700 donors and added high-resolution HLA genotyping to study TCR occurrence patterns. Besides the first cohort of 666 subjects, a separate validation cohort made up of roughly 130 different subjects was used. An early release that covered some 630 HLA-typed donors contained approximately 300 gigabases of sequencing data and some 87 million unique TCR sequences. The T cell repertoires of 666 subjects were profiled by immunosequencing and related to cytomegalovirus serostatus. Every repertoire in the discovery cohort had been generated on one and the same sequencing platform. Rather than using new phenotypic data, the later analysis identified candidate immune exposures from TCR beta sequences and from how often those sequences occurred across donors. A later genetic analysis used genome-wide SNP genotypes for about 65% of the roughly 670 donors, treating that subset as a discovery cohort. Among about 400 genotyped donors of the cohort, an average of roughly 230,000 unique TCR beta nucleotide sequences was sequenced per donor, of which about 19% were non-productive. Alongside the repertoire data, information on donor age, sex, ethnicity and CMV serostatus was compiled. An earlier analysis of some 600 of the donors applied high-throughput TCR beta sequencing to assess whether each TCR beta V gene segment acted as functional or pseudogenic.

Ends trimmed: V by 4 bases, J by 2 bases; bases unmatched to a gene: 3. The CDR3 holds 15 amino acids from the cysteine to the phenylalanine. The DNA shown is the 45-base CDR3, in frame from base 1. The germline V gene (reference sequence) supplies CDR1 MNHEY and CDR2 SMNVEV. On the study overall, not on this receptor specifically: The study gave a list of around 170 TCR beta chains associated with cytomegalovirus. The authors suggested that the approach could potentially be generalized to other disease states and immunological phenotypes. Several of the top co-occurrence clusters appeared to be linked to parvovirus B19, influenza, CMV and Epstein-Barr virus, according to a later analysis. Some IMGT-functional V segments, including TRBV6-2 and TRBV6-3, could not be told apart with the 87-base-pair reads, so those segments were excluded. Linkage disequilibrium might explain the correlated functional status among segregating V segments, but an unknown experimental factor could not be excluded. The earlier analysis of 587 of the donors excluded some 15 rarely observed V segments, including chromosome 9 orphons, because counts were too low. For the cohort, immune exposure information was limited to CMV serostatus. Across donors, most TCR sequences were observed very rarely, whereas some public TCRs were present in many individuals. A later analysis found that TCR association rates varied across HLA loci, with DRB1 alleles showing the most associated TCRs and HLA-C alleles the fewest. Because some donors lacked HLA typing at each locus, the association tests relied only on the typed subset. Sequencing depth was assumed to be roughly uniform across donors in the presence/absence analyses, though that assumption may not hold. In vitro tests confirmed that a few of the cytomegalovirus-associated TCR beta chains recognize cytomegalovirus antigens. Most CMV-associated TCR beta chains appeared to be HLA-restricted in a later analysis, and the HLA associations seemed to be driven largely by CMV exposure. Compared with equally common non-associated chains, HLA-associated TCR beta chains in a later analysis were more clonally expanded and had lower generation probabilities. Specific HLA alleles were associated with 15,000 to 20,000 TCR beta sequences at a false discovery rate of 0.05 in a later analysis. An association between a missense DCLRE1C variant and V-gene and J-gene trimming of TCR beta chains was found in a later genetic analysis and replicated in an independent cohort. The classifier was reported to diagnose cytomegalovirus status with high specificity and sensitivity in both the original cohort and the validation cohort. A further reported finding was that TCR beta sequences accurately predicted the HLA-A and HLA-B alleles for most subjects in the first cohort. In an earlier analysis of about 600 of the donors, most TCR beta V segments appeared in productive rearrangements about 87% or about 30% of the time, broadly matching IMGT annotations. This cohort had only TCR beta chains sequenced, and the lack of alpha or paired-chain data limited which features could be detected. Compared with the approximately 600-donor mean, donors in an Asian-associated ancestry cluster had fewer N-insertions in productive TCRs, according to a later genetic analysis. A group of highly shared sequence variants was considered likely to be a technical artifact of the sequencing pipeline. When HLA alleles, especially DR and DQ, strongly co-occurred, attributing TCR associations to individual alleles was difficult.

With regard to this clone: The antigen this receptor binds is unknown. Base qualities are missing; no much larger clone stands one base away.

In total, just over 650 healthy bone marrow donors made up the cohort. At the time of sampling, every cohort member was nominally healthy, though immune exposures that went unrecorded were likely present. Of the 670 or so cohort members, about 270 had a positive CMV serostatus and roughly 370 had a negative one, while no CMV serostatus was recorded for the donor. Every donor gave a peripheral blood sample, and the peripheral blood mononuclear cells from that sample were used for TCR beta sequencing. The Qiagen DNeasy Blood Extraction Kit was used to extract genomic DNA from the blood cell samples. Library prep was done by the immunoSEQ multiplex PCR assay. For the multiplex PCR, a mixture combining 60 forward primers for TCR Vbeta segments and 13 reverse primers for TCR Jbeta segments was used. Amplification of the CDR3 region of rearranged TCR beta genes was performed with a multiplex PCR assay on genomic DNA. The amplified TCR beta libraries were sequenced on the Illumina HiSeq System as 87-base-pair reads. As for the original processing: In a later analysis, some 80 million unique TCR beta chains were counted across the 666 repertoires, and around 10 million of these chains were shared by at least two donors. To remove PCR and sequencing errors, raw reads were error-corrected and collapsed into unique sequences using a nearest-neighbor algorithm that merged closely related sequences. Alignment of CDR3 sequences to IMGT reference sequences was used to assign V, D and J gene segments. For a sequence to be retained, at least a six-nucleotide match to both a V gene segment and a J gene segment was required. Rearrangements were called productive when the CDR3 lacked stop codons and stayed in frame with V and J; all others were non-productive. CDR3 was defined according to IMGT convention as the region running from the second conserved V-encoded cysteine to the conserved J-encoded phenylalanine. Sequences without an unambiguous match to a single V gene segment were excluded from the earlier analysis of 450 to 750 of the donors. An earlier analysis of some 500 of the donors classified V segments as functional when productive rearrangements were above 56.7% and as segregating when the standard deviation between donors was above 5%. A statistical classification framework was built to diagnose cytomegalovirus status from the catalog of TCR beta chain sequences. In a later analysis, TCR nucleotide sequences were compared against IMGT/GENE-DB human TR gene sequences so that V and J genes could be assigned. Using the TCRdist pipeline, a later analysis assigned CDR3 sequences along with most-parsimonious VDJ recombination scenarios. In a later analysis, every TCR beta chain was defined by the combination of its CDR3 amino acid sequence and its V-gene family, and reads without a unique V-gene family were dropped. A later analysis removed several hundred highly shared, low-generation-probability nucleotide sequences to deal with suspected cross-contamination and a sequencing artifact. In a later analysis, a clonal expansion index for each public chain was calculated from normalized within-repertoire ranks of inferred template counts. In a later analysis, generation probabilities were computed using a VDJ recombination model fitted to out-of-frame rearrangements, and the results were checked against IGoR. In a later analysis, hypergeometric tests were used to score TCR-TCR, TCR-HLA and TCR-CMV co-occurrence, with a repertoire-size bias correction applied to TCR pairs. In a later analysis, false discovery rates were estimated by permuting HLA or CMV assignments 20 times. In a later analysis, co-occurring TCRs were grouped using DBSCAN, and TCRdist sequence similarity was added for clustering within HLA-allele-positive subsets. For co-occurrence clustering, repertoires with fewer than 30,000 or more than 120,000 public chains were excluded, along with 4 to 6 repertoires with anomalous nucleotide sharing. TCRdb limited this immuneACCESS table to in-frame rearrangements with V and J called. A share of clones is missing; checked studies link under half to unresolved V genes, and the rest is unexplained. V and J calls and clone size follow that table, whereas D and trimming were derived from the DNA. The sample records about 160,000 clones, over 80% of which are singletons. About 1.9% of the sample comes from the top ten.

The sequence was obtained from a human donor in good health. The chain is encoded by TRBV27 joined to TRBJ2-7; 12 middle bases align to TRBD2. Sequencing used PBMCs. Here is the DNA: TGTGCCAGCAGTTCTCCTAGCGGGGGGGCCTACGAGCAGTACTTC. Its protein is CASSSPSGGAYEQYF.